The next 10 T cell receptor beta chains were all read from a single sample in a study of shared clonotypes between healthy human individuals. Profiled with immunoSEQ multiplex PCR; TCRdb holds only in-frame clones, not every one. The repertoire holds 1.5 million to 1.9 million clones, with approximately 98% as singletons. Sequenced sample: naive CD4+ T cells sorted from blood. Subset described: CD45RA+ positively selected. All receptors derive from a man aged 25 to 40 in good health.

The gene calls are TRBV19 and TRBJ2-1, with D possibly being TRBD2 (7 bases). Trimming pared 6 bases from V and 4 bases from J, leaving 13 bases between. The length of the CDR3 is 14 residues. Germline loops: CDR1 LNHDA, CDR2 SQIVND (reference sequence). The DNA of the CDR3 is TGTGCCAGTAGCCGGGGGGCTGAATACAATGAGCAGTTCTTC. It yields the protein CASSRGAEYNEQFF.

J is TRBJ2-7 and V is TRBV5-5; 9 bases match TRBD2. Germline CDR1 and CDR2: SGHKS and YYEKEE (reference sequence). V dropped 2 bases and J dropped 3; count of bases not matched to a gene: 9. This CDR3 spans 16 amino acids. This CDR3 is CASSFRVAGVSYEQYF. CDR3 sequence (DNA): TGTGCCAGCAGCTTCCGGGTAGCGGGAGTAAGCTACGAGCAGTACTTC. The whole variable domain, filled in from reference TRBV5-5 and TRBJ2-7, reads DAGVTQSPTHLIKTRGQQVTLRCSPISGHKSVSWYQQVLGQGPQFIFQYYEKEERGRGNFPDRFSARQFPNYSSELNVNALLLGDSALYLCASSFRVAGVSYEQYFGPGTRLTVT.

The V call is TRBV19, the J call TRBJ1-5; the match to TRBD1 covers 7 bases. Germline V gene data show CDR1 as LNHDA and CDR2 as SQIVND (reference sequence). V was clipped by 8 bases and J by 9 bases; unmatched bases: 10. This CDR3 has 13 amino acids. CDR3 sequence: CASQGQAPLPQHF. In nucleotides, the CDR3 is TGTGCCAGTCAAGGACAGGCGCCGCTGCCCCAGCATTTT.

This clone was detected only once. This chain joins TRBV4-1 and TRBJ1-4, with D hard to call. V was trimmed by 5 bases and J by 7 bases, leaving 17 bases between them. This CDR3 spans 15 amino acids. Germline-derived CDR1 and CDR2 are MGHRA and YSYEKL. The CDR3 loop reads CASSSTLVRTEKLFF. In DNA, the CDR3 is TGCGCCAGCAGCTCTACACTGGTACGAACTGAAAAACTGTTTTTT.

The chain carries TRBV15 and TRBJ2-3; D call uncertain. The V end lost 0 bases, the J end lost 0 bases, and 10 bases lay between the germline ends. Germline CDR1 is LNHNV and CDR2 is YYDKDF (reference sequence). This CDR3 comprises 16 residues. CDR3 loop: CATSRDQAASTDTQYF. The CDR3 DNA reads as TGTGCCACCAGCAGAGATCAGGCAGCTAGCACAGATACGCAGTATTTT.

The J gene is TRBJ2-6, the V gene TRBV29-1; TRBD2 matches at 10 bases. V lost 6 bases and J lost 2; bases outside the gene matches: 7. The CDR3 runs to 16 residues. Germline V CDR1 and CDR2: SQVTM, ANQGSEA. The CDR3 reads CSVNSGRSAGANVLTF. CDR3 bases: TGCAGCGTGAATAGCGGGAGGTCCGCTGGGGCCAACGTCCTGACTTTC.

This chain uses TRBV7-8 with TRBJ2-5, with TRBD1 identical over 8 bases. CDR3 length equals 13 residues. With 6 bases clipped from V and 2 bases from J, the junction kept 2 bases outside the gene matches. CDR1 SGHVS and CDR2 FQNEAQ come from the germline V gene. The CDR3 loop is CASRNRGQETQYF. The CDR3 region has the DNA TGTGCCAGCAGGAACAGGGGGCAAGAGACCCAGTACTTC.

This chain links TRBV5-1 with TRBJ1-1, with D unresolved. The germline CDR1 and CDR2 sequences are SGHRS and YFSETQ. The germline V and J ends were trimmed by 2 bases and 1 base, with 12 bases remaining between them. CDR3 length equals 15 residues. The CDR3 DNA reads TGCGCCAGCAGCTTCCGAGGAGACGGGAACACTGAAGCTTTCTTT. It is translated as CASSFRGDGNTEAFF.

The CDR3 DNA follows: TGTGCCAGCAGCCACAGGGGAGGCAATCAGCCCCAGCATTTT. Its protein is CASSHRGGNQPQHF. The V and J genes are TRBV7-2 and TRBJ1-5; 7 nucleotides match TRBD1. The CDR3 has 14 residues. V trimming: 5 bases; J trimming: 2 bases; junction bases outside the gene matches: 3. The germline V gene encodes CDR1 SGHTA and CDR2 FQGNSA.

This chain joins TRBV6-5 and TRBJ2-1; D is unclear. CDR1 MNHEY and CDR2 SVGAGI come from the germline V gene. V was shortened by 6 bases and J by 9 bases, with 12 bases between the two germline ends. The CDR3 loop spans 12 amino acids. The CDR3 here is CASSLPPGEQFF. The CDR3 nucleotides are TGTGCCAGCAGCCTCCCCCCGGGTGAGCAGTTCTTC.